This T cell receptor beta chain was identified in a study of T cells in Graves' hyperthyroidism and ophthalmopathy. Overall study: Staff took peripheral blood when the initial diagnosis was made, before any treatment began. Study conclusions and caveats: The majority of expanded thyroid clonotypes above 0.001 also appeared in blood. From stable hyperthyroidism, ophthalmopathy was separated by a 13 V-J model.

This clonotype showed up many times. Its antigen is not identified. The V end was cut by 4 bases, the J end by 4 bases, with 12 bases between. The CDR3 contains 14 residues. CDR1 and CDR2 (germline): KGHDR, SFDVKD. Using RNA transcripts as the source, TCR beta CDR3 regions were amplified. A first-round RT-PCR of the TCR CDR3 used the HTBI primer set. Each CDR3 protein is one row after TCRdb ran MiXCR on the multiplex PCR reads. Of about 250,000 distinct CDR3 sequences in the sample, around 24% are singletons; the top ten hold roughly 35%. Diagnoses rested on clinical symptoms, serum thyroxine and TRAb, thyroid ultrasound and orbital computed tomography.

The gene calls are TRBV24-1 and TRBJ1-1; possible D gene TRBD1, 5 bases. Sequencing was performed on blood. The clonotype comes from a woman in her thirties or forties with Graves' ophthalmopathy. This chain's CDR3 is CATSDQGSLTEAFF. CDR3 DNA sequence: TGTGCCACCAGTGACCAGGGAAGTCTCACTGAAGCTTTCTTT.